The source of this TCR beta chain is a study of CD8 T cells in Susac syndrome. After extraction with the RNeasy kit, roughly 0.45 to 1 ug of the RNA was reverse transcribed using random hexamers. Amplification of the TCR beta CDR3 was carried out by immunoSEQ multiplex PCR, which spanned a total of 54 Vbeta and 13 Jbeta segments. TCRdb passed the immunoSEQ multiplex PCR reads through MiXCR, listing each CDR3 protein once. The table includes around 130,000 distinct CDR3 sequences, around 94% detected once. TCR beta sequences were obtained from blood CD8+ and CD4+ T cells. The control participants were healthy donors, and these controls were matched with respect to both age and sex. TEMRA cells were FACS-enriched, and CD8+ and CD4+ T cells were isolated negatively. The material sequenced was CD4+ T cells from PBMCs. The source of this sequence is a human donor in good health.

The CDR3 nucleotides read TGTGCCAGCAGTGCGACAGGGAAAAAGGGGGAGACCCAGTACTTC. Translating it yields CASSATGKKGETQYF. The chain uses TRBV28 and TRBJ2-5; 7 positions match TRBD1. The germline V gene encodes CDR1 MDHEN and CDR2 SYDVKM. The CDR3 has 15 residues. J was trimmed by 5 bases and V by 5 bases; bases with no gene match: 11.